A single sample gave rise to the 23 T cell receptor beta chains below, sequenced in a study of chemoradiotherapy in HPV16-positive cancers. Libraries were prepared by immunoSEQ multiplex PCR; TCRdb keeps only in-frame clonotypes and omits some of them. The table shows approximately 35,000 clones, with over 80% occurring only once. The sequences come from blood, collected from a patient who underwent chemoradiotherapy. These receptors originate from a human donor with HPV-associated anogenital cancer.

This clone was recorded only once. The chain employs TRBV30 and TRBJ2-5; 11 positions agree with TRBD1. Per the germline V gene, CDR1 is GTSNPN and CDR2 is SVGIG (reference sequence). This CDR3 has 16 amino acids. V shed 5 bases, J shed 1 base, and the junction held 9 bases outside the gene matches. The CDR3 DNA reads TGTGCCTGGGCGGGCTGGGACAGGGGGATCCAAGAGACCCAGTACTTC. The encoded protein is CAWAGWDRGIQETQYF. Complete variable domain (other parts from reference TRBV30 and TRBJ2-5): SQTIHQWPATLVQPVGSPLSLECTVEGTSNPNLYWYRQAAGRGLQLLFYSVGIGQISSEVPQNLSASRPQDRQFILSSKKLLLSDSGFYLCAWAGWDRGIQETQYFGPGTRLLVL.

This sequence joins TRBV7-2 and TRBJ1-1; maybe TRBD1 (6 bases). The CDR3 has 17 residues. Trimming shortened V by 4 bases and J by 0 bases, and 18 bases separated the two germline ends. Germline lookup yields CDR1 SGHTA and CDR2 FQGNSA. The CDR3 loop is CASSYNGRGSMNTEAFF. DNA for the CDR3: TGTGCCAGCAGCTATAACGGGAGGGGGTCGATGAACACTGAAGCTTTCTTT.

This chain uses TRBV30 with TRBJ1-4, with a weak D call TRBD1 (6 bases). Germline V CDR1 and CDR2: GTSNPN, SVGIG (reference sequence). V was clipped by 1 base and J by 4 bases, with 16 bases between them. This CDR3 spans 16 amino acids. CDR3 bases: TGTGCCTGGAGTGACAGGGCGCCGCGGCATAATGAAAAACTGTTTTTT. Protein product: CAWSDRAPRHNEKLFF. Complete variable domain (other parts from reference TRBV30 and TRBJ1-4): SQTIHQWPATLVQPVGSPLSLECTVEGTSNPNLYWYRQAAGRGLQLLFYSVGIGQISSEVPQNLSASRPQDRQFILSSKKLLLSDSGFYLCAWSDRAPRHNEKLFFGSGTQLSVL.

The chain combines TRBV14 with TRBJ2-3; TRBD2 might be the D (7 bases). The V and J ends lost 0 bases and 3 bases respectively, with 13 bases between them. The V gene's germline CDR1 is SGHDN and CDR2 FVKESK. The CDR3 is 16 amino acids. The CDR3 protein is CASSQDGGRITDTQYF. The CDR3 DNA is TGTGCCAGCAGCCAAGACGGGGGGCGAATAACAGATACGCAGTATTTT.

This chain uses TRBV5-1 with TRBJ2-3, with D hard to call. The CDR3 is 16 residues long. From germline, CDR1 is SGHRS and CDR2 YFSETQ. V was cut by 0 bases and J by 6 bases, with 17 bases left in between. The CDR3 DNA sequence: TGCGCCAGCAGCTTGGAAGATGTGGGCTTATGGGATACGCAGTATTTT. This gives the protein CASSLEDVGLWDTQYF.

This chain uses TRBV5-1 with TRBJ1-6; perhaps TRBD1 as D (6 bases). The CDR3 extends over 17 amino acids. Trimming cost V 4 bases and J 5 bases, with 19 bases left between them. CDR1 SGHRS and CDR2 YFSETQ come from the germline V gene. For the CDR3, the DNA is TGCGCCAGCAGCAATAAGGATCAGGGGAAGAATAATTCACCCCTCCACTTT. It yields the protein CASSNKDQGKNNSPLHF.

V and J are TRBV25-1 and TRBJ2-3; D uncertain. V lost 10 bases and J 4 bases, leaving 6 bases between the germline ends. This CDR3 contains 10 residues. The germline V gene has CDR1 MGHDK and CDR2 SYGVNS. The CDR3 bases are TGTGCCACCATGGCAGATACGCAGTATTTT. It is translated as CATMADTQYF. The full variable domain, with the rest looked up from reference TRBV25-1 and TRBJ2-3, is EADIYQTPRYLVIGTGKKITLECSQTMGHDKMYWYQQDPGMELHLIHYSYGVNSTEKGDLSSESTVSRIRTEHFPLTLESARPSHTSQYLCATMADTQYFGPGTRLTVL.

Here the CDR3 reads CAVTGQGADTEAFF. CDR3 nucleotide sequence: TGTGCCGTGACGGGACAGGGGGCCGACACTGAAGCTTTCTTT. The chain is built from TRBV2 and TRBJ1-1; 12 bases map to TRBD1. Germline V gene lookup returns CDR1 SNHLY and CDR2 FYNNEI. The CDR3 loop spans 14 amino acids. V was pared by 11 bases and J by 3 bases, with 7 bases of the junction left unmatched.

The V gene is TRBV5-1, the J gene TRBJ2-3; TRBD2 might be the D (7 bases). V was shortened by 4 bases and J by 6 bases, with 18 bases between the two germline ends. This CDR3 has 15 residues. Looked up from germline, CDR1 is SGHRS and CDR2 is YFSETQ. The CDR3 DNA sequence: TGCGCCAGCAGCCGTGGAGGGGGGGCCATTGATACGCAGTATTTT. Protein product: CASSRGGGAIDTQYF.

J is TRBJ1-4 and V is TRBV10-3; tentative D call: TRBD1 (6 bases). The germline gives CDR1 ENHRY, CDR2 SYGVKD. Trimming shortened V by 6 bases and J by 4 bases, and 12 bases separated the two germline ends. The length of the CDR3 is 14 residues. Here the CDR3 DNA reads TGTGCCATCAGCTCTGGACAGAGTAATGAAAAACTGTTTTTT. It encodes CAISSGQSNEKLFF.

CDR3: CASSRTQGSYEQYF. The CDR3, as DNA: TGTGCCAGCAGCCGGACACAGGGCTCCTACGAGCAGTACTTC. The rearrangement uses TRBV4-2 and TRBJ2-7; TRBD1 might be the D (6 bases). The V gene's germline CDR1 is LGHNA and CDR2 YNFKEQ. This CDR3 has 14 amino acids. Deletions cut 4 bases from V and 0 bases from J, with 10 bases between.

The chain joins TRBV6-6 to TRBJ2-3, with 7 bases matching TRBD1. From germline, CDR1 is MNHNY and CDR2 SVGAGI (reference sequence). J gave up 4 bases and V 4 bases, and 5 bases lay outside the gene matches. The CDR3 spans 14 residues. The CDR3, as DNA: TGTGCCAGCAGTTCGACAGGGAGAGCAGATACGCAGTATTTT. Translating gives CASSSTGRADTQYF.

The V call is TRBV5-6, the J call TRBJ1-2, with 9 nucleotides matching TRBD1. Germline V gives CDR1 SGHDT, CDR2 YYEEEE. CDR3 length: 13 residues. The junction had 5 bases not matched to a gene; V was cut back by 4 bases and J by 7 bases. In nucleotides, the CDR3 is TGTGCCAGCAGCCTACAGGGGGCGGGTGGCTACACCTTC. Its translation is CASSLQGAGGYTF.

DNA for the CDR3: TGTGCCAGCACCGACTGGGGTCTAACCTCCTTTAGGCAGTATTTT. Encoded protein: CASTDWGLTSFRQYF. V usage is TRBV6-5 and J usage is TRBJ2-3; D unclear. V lost 7 bases, J lost 11 bases, and 25 bases lay in between. Germline V gene data show CDR1 as MNHEY and CDR2 as SVGAGI. CDR3 size: 15 residues.

The genes are TRBV30 and TRBJ2-3; tentatively, D is TRBD1 or TRBD2 (6 bases each). The CDR3 loop spans 11 amino acids. The ends were cut back, 0 bases at V and 11 bases at J, with 9 bases in the middle. Germline V gives CDR1 GTSNPN, CDR2 SVGIG (reference sequence). CDR3 in DNA: TGTGCCTGGAGTGTAAAGGGGGGGCAGTATTTT. It specifies CAWSVKGGQYF.

This rearrangement joins TRBV29-1 to TRBJ2-1; tentative D call: TRBD1 (6 bases). With 7 bases removed from V and 3 bases from J, the gap between germline ends came to 13 bases. Germline V gene data show CDR1 as SQVTM and CDR2 as ANQGSEA. CDR3 length equals 13 residues. CDR3 nucleotide sequence: TGCAGCGCGCTTTCAGGGGACTACAATGAGCAGTTCTTC. This translates into CSALSGDYNEQFF.

The chain is built from TRBV6-5 and TRBJ2-4; D not resolved. Germline CDR1 and CDR2: MNHEY and SVGAGI. V was trimmed by 2 bases and J by 7 bases, leaving 12 bases between them. The CDR3 totals 14 residues. The CDR3 region is CASSYDGPANIQYF. The CDR3 region has the DNA TGTGCCAGCAGTTACGACGGACCTGCGAACATTCAGTACTTC.

V gene TRBV5-6 combines with J gene TRBJ2-5; 7 nucleotides agree with TRBD2. With V trimmed by 4 bases and J by 2 bases, 5 bases remained unmatched. CDR3 size: 14 residues. Germline CDR1 SGHDT, CDR2 YYEEEE. For the CDR3, the DNA is TGTGCCAGCAGCCCTTTGGGGGGGCAAGAGACCCAGTACTTC. It specifies CASSPLGGQETQYF.

V and J are TRBV7-8 and TRBJ2-1; 8 positions match TRBD2. V lost 5 bases, J lost 1 base, and 7 bases stayed unmatched. The CDR3 consists of 16 residues. CDR1 is SGHVS, CDR2 FQNEAQ, per germline. CDR3 region: CASSPRRGGSYNEQFF. DNA of the CDR3: TGTGCCAGCAGCCCCCGACGGGGGGGGTCCTACAATGAGCAGTTCTTC.

This chain joins TRBV5-6 and TRBJ1-5; weak D call: TRBD1 (5 bases). Germline loops: CDR1 SGHDT, CDR2 YYEEEE. The CDR3 runs 18 residues. V was pared by 3 bases and J by 0 bases, with 19 bases between. This CDR3 reads CASSSQGHLTYSNQPQHF. CDR3 sequence (DNA): TGTGCCAGCAGCTCCCAGGGTCACCTCACTTATAGCAATCAGCCCCAGCATTTT.

The chain recombines TRBV4-2 with TRBJ2-7; possibly TRBD1 or TRBD2 for D (6 bases each). Germline loops: CDR1 LGHNA, CDR2 YNFKEQ. V lost 2 bases and J 2 bases, leaving 10 bases between the germline ends. CDR3 length: 14 amino acids. The CDR3 here is CASSQRGVTYEQYF. The CDR3 region has the DNA TGTGCCAGCAGCCAAAGGGGGGTTACCTACGAGCAGTACTTC.

In DNA, the CDR3 is TGTGCCAGCAGAGCACCCGGGACAGTTAATTCACCCCTCCACTTT. Translating gives CASRAPGTVNSPLHF. The chain employs TRBV5-6 and TRBJ1-6, with TRBD1 identical over 7 bases. Trimming removed 5 bases from V and 6 bases from J; junction bases left unmatched: 8. Germline CDR1 reads SGHDT; CDR2 reads YYEEEE. CDR3 length equals 15 residues.

The chain links TRBV5-6 to TRBJ1-6; TRBD1 is a possible D gene (5 bases). The V gene's germline CDR1 is SGHDT and CDR2 YYEEEE. The CDR3 consists of 16 residues. Deletions cut 6 bases from V and 3 bases from J, with 16 bases between. The CDR3 region is CASINLRGSYNSPLHF. The CDR3 bases are TGTGCCAGCATTAACCTACGGGGGAGCTATAATTCACCCCTCCACTTT.